This paragraph covers one TCR beta chain sequence. Its antigen is currently unknown. Normal lung was sampled as far from the tumour as possible, at least 3 cm. These data originate in a study of immune cell composition in non-small cell lung cancer. Generated by immunoSEQ multiplex PCR, the TCRdb table keeps only in-frame clones and is missing some. The sample includes fewer than 5,000 clones, about two thirds of them seen just once. Study findings and constraints: Squamous carcinomas (roughly 80%) more often had tumour-associated clones >0.5% than adenocarcinomas (roughly 35%).

CDR3 length: 12 residues. Trimming left V 8 bases short and J 5 bases short, with 12 bases between. Germline CDR1 reads WNHNN; CDR2 reads SYGVQD (reference sequence). Sequencing input: non-adjacent lung tissue. This chain joins TRBV10-1 and TRBJ1-2; D ambiguous. The TCR was taken from a human donor with non-small cell lung cancer. This CDR3 is CASFLPRYGYTF. For the CDR3, the DNA is TGCGCCAGCTTTCTCCCCCGTTATGGCTACACCTTC.